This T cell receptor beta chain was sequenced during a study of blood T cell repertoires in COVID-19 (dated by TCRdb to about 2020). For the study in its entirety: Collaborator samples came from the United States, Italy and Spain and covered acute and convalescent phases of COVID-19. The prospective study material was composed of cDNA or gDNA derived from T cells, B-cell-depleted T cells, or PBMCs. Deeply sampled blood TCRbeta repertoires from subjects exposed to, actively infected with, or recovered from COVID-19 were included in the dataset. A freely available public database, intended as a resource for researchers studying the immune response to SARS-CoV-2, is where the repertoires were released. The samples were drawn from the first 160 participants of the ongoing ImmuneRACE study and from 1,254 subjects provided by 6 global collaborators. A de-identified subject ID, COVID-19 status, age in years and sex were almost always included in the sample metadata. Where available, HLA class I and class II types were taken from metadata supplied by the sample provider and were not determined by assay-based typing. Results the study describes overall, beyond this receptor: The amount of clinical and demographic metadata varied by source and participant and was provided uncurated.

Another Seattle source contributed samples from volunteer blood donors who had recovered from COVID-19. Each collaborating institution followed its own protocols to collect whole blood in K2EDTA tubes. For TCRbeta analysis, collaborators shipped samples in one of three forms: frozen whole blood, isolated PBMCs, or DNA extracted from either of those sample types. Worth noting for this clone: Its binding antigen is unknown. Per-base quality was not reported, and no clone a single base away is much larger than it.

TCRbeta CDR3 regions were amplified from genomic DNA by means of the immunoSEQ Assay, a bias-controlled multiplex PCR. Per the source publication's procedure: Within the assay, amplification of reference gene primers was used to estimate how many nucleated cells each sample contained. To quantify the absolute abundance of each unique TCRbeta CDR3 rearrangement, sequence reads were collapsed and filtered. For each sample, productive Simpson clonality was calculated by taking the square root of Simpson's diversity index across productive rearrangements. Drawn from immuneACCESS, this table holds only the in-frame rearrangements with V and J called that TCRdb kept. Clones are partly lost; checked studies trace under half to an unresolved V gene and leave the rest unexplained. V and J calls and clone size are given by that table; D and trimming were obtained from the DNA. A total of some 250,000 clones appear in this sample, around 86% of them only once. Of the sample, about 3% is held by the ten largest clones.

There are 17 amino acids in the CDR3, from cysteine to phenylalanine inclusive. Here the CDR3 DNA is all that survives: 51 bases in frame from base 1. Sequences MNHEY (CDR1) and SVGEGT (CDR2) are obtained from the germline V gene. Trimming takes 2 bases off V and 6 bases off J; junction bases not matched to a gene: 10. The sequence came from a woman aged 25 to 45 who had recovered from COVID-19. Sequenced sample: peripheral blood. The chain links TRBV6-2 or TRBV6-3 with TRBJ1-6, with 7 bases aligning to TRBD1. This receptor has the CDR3 CASSYPARQGINSPLHF. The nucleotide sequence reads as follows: TGTGCCAGCAGTTACCCAGCCCGACAGGGTATTAATTCACCCCTCCACTTT.